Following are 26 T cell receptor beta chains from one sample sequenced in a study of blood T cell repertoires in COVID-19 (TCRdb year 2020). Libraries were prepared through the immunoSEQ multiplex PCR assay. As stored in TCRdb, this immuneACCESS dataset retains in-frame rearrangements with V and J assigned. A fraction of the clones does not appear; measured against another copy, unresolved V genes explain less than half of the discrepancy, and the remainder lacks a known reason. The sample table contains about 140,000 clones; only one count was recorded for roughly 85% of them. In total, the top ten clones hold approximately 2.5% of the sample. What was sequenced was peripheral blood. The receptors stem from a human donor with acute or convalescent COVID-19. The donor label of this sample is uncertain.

The CDR3: CASSPPQRGTDTQYF. CDR3 nucleotide sequence: TGTGCCAGCTCACCACCCCAGCGGGGAACAGATACGCAGTATTTT. The chain links TRBV18 to TRBJ2-3; 7 bases align to TRBD2. The germline V gene encodes CDR1 KGHSH and CDR2 LQKENI. The CDR3 length is 15 residues. V lost 0 bases and J lost 3; bases outside the gene matches: 3.

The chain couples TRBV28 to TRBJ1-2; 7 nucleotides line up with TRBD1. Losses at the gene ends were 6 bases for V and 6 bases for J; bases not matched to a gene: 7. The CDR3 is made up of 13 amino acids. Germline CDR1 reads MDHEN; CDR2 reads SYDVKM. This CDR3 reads CASRRQGSHGYTF. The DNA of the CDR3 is TGTGCCAGCAGGAGACAGGGATCCCATGGCTACACCTTC.

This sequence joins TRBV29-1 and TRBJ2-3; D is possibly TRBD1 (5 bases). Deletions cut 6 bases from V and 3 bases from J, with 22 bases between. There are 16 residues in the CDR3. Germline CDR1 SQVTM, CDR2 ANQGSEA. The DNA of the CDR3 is TGCAGCGTGAAGGGTATGGCAGGGAACCGAACAGATACGCAGTATTTT. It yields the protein CSVKGMAGNRTDTQYF.

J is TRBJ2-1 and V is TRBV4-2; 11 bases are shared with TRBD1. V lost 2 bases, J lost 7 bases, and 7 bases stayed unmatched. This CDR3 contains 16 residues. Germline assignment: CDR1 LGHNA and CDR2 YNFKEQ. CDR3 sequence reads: CASSQSPGQGGNEQFF. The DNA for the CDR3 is TGTGCCAGCAGCCAATCCCCGGGACAGGGGGGAAATGAGCAGTTCTTC.

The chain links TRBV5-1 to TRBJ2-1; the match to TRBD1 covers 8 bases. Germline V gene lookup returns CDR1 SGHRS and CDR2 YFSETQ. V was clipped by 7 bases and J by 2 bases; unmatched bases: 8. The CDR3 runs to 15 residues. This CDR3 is CASGAETGAYNEQFF. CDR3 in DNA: TGCGCCAGCGGAGCGGAGACAGGGGCCTACAATGAGCAGTTCTTC.

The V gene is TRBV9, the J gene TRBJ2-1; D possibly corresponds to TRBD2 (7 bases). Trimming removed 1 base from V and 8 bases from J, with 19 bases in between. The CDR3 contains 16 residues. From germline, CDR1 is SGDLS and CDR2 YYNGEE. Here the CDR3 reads CASSVTPGGLPDEQFF. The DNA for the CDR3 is TGTGCCAGCAGCGTAACCCCGGGGGGCCTTCCCGATGAGCAGTTCTTC.

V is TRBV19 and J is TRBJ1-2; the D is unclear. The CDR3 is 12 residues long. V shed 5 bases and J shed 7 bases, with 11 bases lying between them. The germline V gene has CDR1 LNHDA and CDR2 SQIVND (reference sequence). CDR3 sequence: CASSVGSGGYTF. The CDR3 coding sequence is TGTGCCAGTAGTGTCGGGTCCGGTGGCTACACCTTC.

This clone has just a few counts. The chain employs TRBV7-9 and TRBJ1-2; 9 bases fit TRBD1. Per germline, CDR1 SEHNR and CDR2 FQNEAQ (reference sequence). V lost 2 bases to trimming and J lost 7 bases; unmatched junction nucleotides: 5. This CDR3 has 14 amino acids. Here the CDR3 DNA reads TGTGCCAGCAGCTTAATGGGGGGACAGGGTGGCTACACCTTC. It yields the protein CASSLMGGQGGYTF.

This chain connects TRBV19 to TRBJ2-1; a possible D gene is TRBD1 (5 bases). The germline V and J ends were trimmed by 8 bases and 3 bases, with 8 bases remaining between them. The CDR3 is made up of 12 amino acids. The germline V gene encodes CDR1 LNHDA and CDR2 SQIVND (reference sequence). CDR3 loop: CASLDSYNEQFF. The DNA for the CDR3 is TGTGCCAGTTTAGACAGCTACAATGAGCAGTTCTTC.

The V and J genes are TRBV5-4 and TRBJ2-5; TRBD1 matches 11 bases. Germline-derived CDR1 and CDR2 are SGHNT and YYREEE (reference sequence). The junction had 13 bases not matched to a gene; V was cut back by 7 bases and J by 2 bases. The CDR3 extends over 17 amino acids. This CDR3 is CASGHGGGQGAQETQYF. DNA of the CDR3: TGTGCCAGCGGGCACGGGGGCGGACAGGGGGCTCAAGAGACCCAGTACTTC.

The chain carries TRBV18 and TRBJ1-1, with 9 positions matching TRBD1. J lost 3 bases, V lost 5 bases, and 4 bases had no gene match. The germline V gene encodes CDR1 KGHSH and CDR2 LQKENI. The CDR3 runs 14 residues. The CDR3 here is CASSSRQGDTEAFF. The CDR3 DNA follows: TGTGCCAGCTCATCAAGACAGGGGGACACTGAAGCTTTCTTT.

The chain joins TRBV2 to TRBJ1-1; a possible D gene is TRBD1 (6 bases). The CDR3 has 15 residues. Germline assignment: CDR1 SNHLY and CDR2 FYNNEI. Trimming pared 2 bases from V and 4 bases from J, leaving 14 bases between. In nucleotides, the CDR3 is TGTGCCAGCAGTGAATTAGGGGGAATTATCACTGAAGCTTTCTTT. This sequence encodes CASSELGGIITEAFF.

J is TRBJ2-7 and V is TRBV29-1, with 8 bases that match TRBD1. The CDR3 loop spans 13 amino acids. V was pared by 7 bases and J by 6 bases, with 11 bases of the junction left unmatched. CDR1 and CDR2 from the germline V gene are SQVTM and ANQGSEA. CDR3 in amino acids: CSASTGGQGEQYV. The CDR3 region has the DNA TGCAGCGCCTCAACAGGGGGTCAAGGCGAGCAGTACGTC.

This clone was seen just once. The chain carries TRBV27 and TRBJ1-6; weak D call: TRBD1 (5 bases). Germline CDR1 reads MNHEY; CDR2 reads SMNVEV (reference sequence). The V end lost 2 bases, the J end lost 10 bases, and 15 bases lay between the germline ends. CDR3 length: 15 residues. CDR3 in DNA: TGTGCCAGCAGTTTAAGGCAGGGTCTGTTGTCACCCCTCCACTTT. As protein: CASSLRQGLLSPLHF.

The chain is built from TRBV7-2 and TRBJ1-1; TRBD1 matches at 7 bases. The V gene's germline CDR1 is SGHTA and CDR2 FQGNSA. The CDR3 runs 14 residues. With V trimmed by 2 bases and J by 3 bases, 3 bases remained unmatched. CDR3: CASSLKGADTEAFF. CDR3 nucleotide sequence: TGTGCCAGCAGCTTAAAGGGGGCCGACACTGAAGCTTTCTTT.

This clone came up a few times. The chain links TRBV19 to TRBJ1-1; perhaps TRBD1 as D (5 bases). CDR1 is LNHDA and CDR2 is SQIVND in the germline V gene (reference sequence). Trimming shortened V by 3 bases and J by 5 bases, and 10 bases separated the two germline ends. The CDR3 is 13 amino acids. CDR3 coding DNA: TGTGCCAGTAGTATCAGGCAGGGTACTGAAGCTTTCTTT. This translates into CASSIRQGTEAFF.

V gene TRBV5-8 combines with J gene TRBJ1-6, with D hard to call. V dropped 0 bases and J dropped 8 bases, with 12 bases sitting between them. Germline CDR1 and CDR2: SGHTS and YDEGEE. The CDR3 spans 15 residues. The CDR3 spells CASSLEMGVDSPLHF. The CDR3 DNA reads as TGTGCCAGCAGCTTGGAAATGGGCGTTGATTCACCCCTCCACTTT. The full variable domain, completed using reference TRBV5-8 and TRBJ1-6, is EAGVTQSPTHLIKTRGQQATLRCSPISGHTSVYWYQQALGLGLQFLLWYDEGEERNRGNFPPRFSGRQFPNYSSELNVNALELEDSALYLCASSLEMGVDSPLHFGNGTRLTVT.

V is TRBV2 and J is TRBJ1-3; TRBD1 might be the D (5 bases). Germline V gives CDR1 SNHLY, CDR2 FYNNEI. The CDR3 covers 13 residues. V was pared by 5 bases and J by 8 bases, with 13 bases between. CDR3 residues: CASSLEGGDTIYF. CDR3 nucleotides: TGTGCCAGCAGTCTTGAAGGAGGGGACACCATATATTTT. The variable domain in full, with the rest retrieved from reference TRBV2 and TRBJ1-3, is EPEVTQTPSHQVTQMGQEVILRCVPISNHLYFYWYRQILGQKVEFLVSFYNNEISEKSEIFDDQFSVERPDGSNFTLKIRSTKLEDSAMYFCASSLEGGDTIYFGEGSWLTVV.

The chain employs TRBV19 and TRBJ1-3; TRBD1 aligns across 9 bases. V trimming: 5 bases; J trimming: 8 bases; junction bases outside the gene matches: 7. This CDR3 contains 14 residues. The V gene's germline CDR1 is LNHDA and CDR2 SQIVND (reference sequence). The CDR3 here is CASSPRTGVHTIYF. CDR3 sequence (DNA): TGTGCCAGTAGTCCTCGGACAGGGGTTCACACCATATATTTT.

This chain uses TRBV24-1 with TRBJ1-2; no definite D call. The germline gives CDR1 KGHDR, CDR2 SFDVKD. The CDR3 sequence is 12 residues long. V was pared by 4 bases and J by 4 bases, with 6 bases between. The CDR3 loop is CATSEGVYGYTF. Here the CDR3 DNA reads TGTGCCACCAGTGAGGGAGTCTATGGCTACACCTTC.

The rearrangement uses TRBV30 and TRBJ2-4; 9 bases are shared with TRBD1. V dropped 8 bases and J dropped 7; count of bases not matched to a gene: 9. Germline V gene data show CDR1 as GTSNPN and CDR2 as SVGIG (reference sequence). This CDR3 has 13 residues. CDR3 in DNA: TGTGCCGGCACCGGGACAGGGTTGAACATTCAGTACTTC. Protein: CAGTGTGLNIQYF.

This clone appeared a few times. CDR3 DNA: TGTGCCAGCAGCGTAGAGGCAGGGAACTATGGCTACACCTTC. It is translated as CASSVEAGNYGYTF. V gene TRBV9 combines with J gene TRBJ1-2; a possible D gene is TRBD1 (5 bases). The ends were cut back, 0 bases at V and 2 bases at J, with 8 bases in the middle. The CDR3 runs 14 residues. Per germline, CDR1 SGDLS and CDR2 YYNGEE.

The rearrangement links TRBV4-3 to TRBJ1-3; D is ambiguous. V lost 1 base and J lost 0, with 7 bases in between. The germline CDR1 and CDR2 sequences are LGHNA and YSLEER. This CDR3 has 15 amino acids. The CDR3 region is CASSQGGYSGNTIYF. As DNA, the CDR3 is TGCGCCAGCAGCCAAGGCGGATACTCTGGAAACACCATATATTTT.

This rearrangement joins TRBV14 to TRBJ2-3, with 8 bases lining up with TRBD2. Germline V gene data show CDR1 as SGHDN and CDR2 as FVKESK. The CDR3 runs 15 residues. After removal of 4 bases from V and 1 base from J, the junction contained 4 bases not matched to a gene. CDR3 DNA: TGTGCCAGCAGCCTGGGGACTAGACGCACAGATACGCAGTATTTT. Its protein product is CASSLGTRRTDTQYF.

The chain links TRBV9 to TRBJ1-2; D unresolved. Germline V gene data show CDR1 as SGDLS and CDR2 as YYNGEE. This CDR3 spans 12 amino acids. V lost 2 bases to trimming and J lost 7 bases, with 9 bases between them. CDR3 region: CASSVGGLGYTF. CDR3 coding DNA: TGTGCCAGCAGCGTGGGAGGTCTTGGCTACACCTTC.

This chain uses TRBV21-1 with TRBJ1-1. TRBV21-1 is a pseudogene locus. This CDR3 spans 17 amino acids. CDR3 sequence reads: CASSKACARVENTEAFF. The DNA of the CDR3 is TGTGCCAGCAGCAAAGCGTGTGCGAGGGTGGAGAACACTGAAGCTTTCTTT.